The present entry profiles one TCR beta chain with its context. Its antigen is currently unknown. Germline V gene lookup returns CDR1 SGHTA and CDR2 FQGTGA. V lost 8 bases to trimming and J lost 0 bases; unmatched junction nucleotides: 6. This CDR3 has 14 residues. From blood CD8+ and CD4+ T cells, the TCR beta chain was sequenced. This sample is part of a study of CD8 T cells in Susac syndrome. The study, taken as a whole, reports: In Susac syndrome, CD4+ T cell repertoires lacked any clonal expansion.

After extraction with the RNeasy kit, about 0.5 to 1 ug of the RNA was reverse transcribed using random hexamers. MiXCR, run by TCRdb on the immunoSEQ multiplex PCR reads, gives a single entry per CDR3 protein. The sample consists of 85,000 to 95,000 distinct CDR3 sequences, roughly 94% of them appearing once. The V and J genes are TRBV7-3 and TRBJ1-1, with 7 bases matching TRBD1. The sequence came from a human donor with Susac syndrome. Sequencing was performed on CD4+ T cells from PBMCs. CDR3 region: CASSTGNMNTEAFF. In DNA, the CDR3 is TGTGCCAGCTCGACAGGGAACATGAACACTGAAGCTTTCTTT.